The 13 T cell receptor beta chains below were found in one sample sequenced in a study of blood T cell repertoires in COVID-19. Generated by immunoSEQ multiplex PCR, the TCRdb table keeps only in-frame clones and is missing some. The table has more than 200,000 clones, around four fifths seen once. The sequenced sample was peripheral blood. The receptors stem from a man aged 35 to 55 with active or convalescent COVID-19.

The rearrangement joins TRBV5-1 to TRBJ2-3; 10 bases are shared with TRBD2. This CDR3 is 16 amino acids long. Looked up from germline, CDR1 is SGHRS and CDR2 is YFSETQ. After removal of 0 bases from V and 1 base from J, the junction contained 2 bases not matched to a gene. The DNA for the CDR3 is TGCGCCAGCAGCTTGGATGGGACTAGCGGCACAGATACGCAGTATTTT. Its protein product is CASSLDGTSGTDTQYF. Filled out from reference TRBV5-1 and TRBJ2-3, the complete variable domain reads KAGVTQTPRYLIKTRGQQVTLSCSPISGHRSVSWYQQTPGQGLQFLFEYFSETQRNKGNFPGRFSGRQFSNSRSEMNVSTLELGDSALYLCASSLDGTSGTDTQYFGPGTRLTVL.

The chain recombines TRBV4-1 with TRBJ2-3, with TRBD2 matching 10 bases. This CDR3 is built from 18 residues. CDR1 MGHRA and CDR2 YSYEKL come from the germline V gene. With V trimmed by 1 base and J by 4 bases, 11 bases remained unmatched. The CDR3 sequence is CASSQGGLAGVYPDTQYF. The CDR3 DNA sequence: TGCGCCAGCAGCCAAGGAGGGCTAGCGGGAGTTTACCCAGATACGCAGTATTTT.

The chain links TRBV6-1 to TRBJ2-2, with 8 bases identical to TRBD1. The CDR3 length is 16 residues. Unmatched junction bases numbered 5, after V lost 4 bases and J lost 1 base. In germline, CDR1 is MNHNS, CDR2 SASEGT. The CDR3 spells CASSAGTGLNTGELFF. The CDR3, as DNA: TGTGCCAGCAGTGCCGGGACAGGTCTGAACACCGGGGAGCTGTTTTTT.

The chain links TRBV30 to TRBJ1-3; 8 bases line up with TRBD1. The CDR3 has 13 amino acids. V gave up 5 bases and J gave up 6 bases; unmatched junction bases: 6. From germline, CDR1 is GTSNPN and CDR2 SVGIG (reference sequence). CDR3 protein: CAWQGQGANTIYF. In DNA form, the CDR3 reads TGTGCCTGGCAGGGTCAGGGGGCAAACACCATATATTTT.

The chain recombines TRBV4-3 with TRBJ1-1; TRBD1 matches at 10 bases. The J segment lost 0 bases and the V segment lost 1 base, leaving 2 bases of the junction unmatched. The CDR3 length is 16 residues. The germline V gene encodes CDR1 LGHNA and CDR2 YSLEER. CDR3 in DNA: TGCGCCAGCAGCCAAGGGACAGGGGGGCTGAACACTGAAGCTTTCTTT. As protein: CASSQGTGGLNTEAFF.

V and J are TRBV24-1 and TRBJ2-1; D gene ambiguous. Deletions cut 0 bases from V and 10 bases from J, with 12 bases between. CDR1 is KGHDR, CDR2 SFDVKD, per germline. This CDR3 is built from 14 residues. The CDR3 is CATSDLGVVEEQFF. In DNA form, the CDR3 reads TGTGCCACCAGTGATTTGGGAGTCGTCGAAGAGCAGTTCTTC.

V usage is TRBV27 and J usage is TRBJ1-1; 7 bases fit TRBD1. CDR1 is MNHEY and CDR2 is SMNVEV in the germline V gene (reference sequence). Trimming removed 0 bases from V and 3 bases from J; junction bases left unmatched: 4. This CDR3 region has 15 residues. DNA for the CDR3: TGTGCCAGCAGTTTATCGTGGCAGGGGGACACTGAAGCTTTCTTT. Residues: CASSLSWQGDTEAFF.

J is TRBJ1-6 and V is TRBV5-1; TRBD1 aligns across 7 bases. CDR3 length: 19 amino acids. Losses at the gene ends were 0 bases for V and 0 bases for J; bases not matched to a gene: 9. Germline loops: CDR1 SGHRS, CDR2 YFSETQ. As DNA, the CDR3 is TGCGCCAGCAGCTTGGGGCCCGGGACAGAGAGCTCCTATAATTCACCCCTCCACTTT. Residues: CASSLGPGTESSYNSPLHF.

The chain couples TRBV11-2 to TRBJ2-3, with a tentative D call TRBD2 (6 bases). The CDR3 is made up of 15 amino acids. CDR1 is SGHAT, CDR2 FQNNGV, per germline. The V end was cut by 1 base, the J end by 2 bases, with 10 bases between. CDR3 in DNA: TGTGCCAGCAGCTTAGGCCTAGCGAACACAGATACGCAGTATTTT. As protein: CASSLGLANTDTQYF.

This clone was seen more than once but under ten times. V gene TRBV23-1 combines with J gene TRBJ2-5; 9 positions agree with TRBD1. TRBV23-1 belongs to the ORF category, with a function that is uncertain. J lost 3 bases, V lost 5 bases, and 7 bases had no gene match. The CDR3 extends over 15 amino acids. The CDR3 spells CASSEETGGEETQYF. Here the CDR3 DNA reads TGCGCCAGCAGTGAAGAAACAGGGGGCGAAGAGACCCAGTACTTC.

The chain recombines TRBV25-1 with TRBJ1-3; the match to TRBD1 covers 8 bases. With 4 bases clipped from V and 4 bases from J, the junction kept 3 bases outside the gene matches. Germline V lookup: CDR1 MGHDK, CDR2 SYGVNS. The CDR3 has 14 residues. For the CDR3, the DNA is TGTGCCAGCAGTGGGGGACAGGCGGGAAACACCATATATTTT. Its translation is CASSGGQAGNTIYF. Drawing the rest from reference TRBV25-1 and TRBJ1-3, the complete variable domain is EADIYQTPRYLVIGTGKKITLECSQTMGHDKMYWYQQDPGMELHLIHYSYGVNSTEKGDLSSESTVSRIRTEHFPLTLESARPSHTSQYLCASSGGQAGNTIYFGEGSWLTVV.

This sequence joins TRBV19 and TRBJ2-5; TRBD1 matches at 8 bases. Germline loops: CDR1 LNHDA, CDR2 SQIVND (reference sequence). The CDR3 has 13 amino acids. Germline trimming cut 6 bases from V and 4 bases from J; bases unmatched to any gene: 4. CDR3 sequence: CASSGQGTETQYF. In DNA, the CDR3 is TGTGCCAGTAGCGGACAGGGTACAGAGACCCAGTACTTC.

This rearrangement joins TRBV24-1 to TRBJ2-4; D unclear. CDR1 and CDR2 from the germline V gene are KGHDR and SFDVKD. This CDR3 has 11 residues. V was trimmed by 4 bases and J by 6 bases, leaving 3 bases between them. CDR3: CATSDSNIQYF. The CDR3 DNA reads TGTGCCACCAGTGACTCAAACATTCAGTACTTC.